This is a list of T cell receptor beta chains from one sample in a study of blood T cells in healthy people across ages. TCRdb processed the 5' RACE reads anew with MiXCR; each CDR3 protein has one entry. The sample lists around 620,000 distinct CDR3 sequences, approximately 30% seen once, with under 20% in the top ten. The sample taken for sequencing was blood. The receptor source for this set is a woman in her 70s in good health. Both conserved end residues are part of each CDR3. The order of the fields is CDR3 length, D gene, clone size, V gene, J gene, CDR3 protein, CDR3 DNA. A D gene is named only where the DNA matches it firmly. Size values are once, few and many counts, or a class for expanded clones, and some rows have none.

12,-,few,TRBV19,TRBJ1-2,CASSMFGYGYTF,TGTGCCAGTAGTATGTTCGGCTATGGCTACACCTTC
15,TRBD1,once,TRBV6-5,TRBJ2-5,CASSYGTAARGSQYF,TGTGCCAGCAGTTACGGGACAGCGGCCAGGGGGAGCCAGTACTTC
17,-,-,TRBV15,TRBJ2-5,CATSRDGDSGLRETQYF,TGTGCCACCAGCAGAGATGGGGATTCCGGGTTGCGAGAGACCCAGTACTTC
14,-,-,TRBV20-1,TRBJ2-6,CRRKERSGANVLTF,TGCAGGCGTAAAGAGAGGTCTGGGGCCAACGTCCTGACTTTC
13,TRBD2,few,TRBV11-2,TRBJ2-1,CASRLLAGREQFF,TGTGCCAGCAGGCTACTAGCGGGGCGCGAGCAGTTCTTC
15,TRBD1,few,TRBV5-1,TRBJ2-7,CASNSGTGGPYEQYF,TGCGCCAGCAACTCCGGGACAGGGGGTCCCTACGAGCAGTACTTC
15,TRBD2,-,TRBV20-1,TRBJ2-7,CSARDTSGAVREQYF,TGCAGTGCTAGAGACACTAGCGGGGCTGTACGCGAGCAGTACTTC
13,-,-,TRBV7-6,TRBJ1-2,CASSQGHRDGYTF,TGTGCCAGCAGCCAAGGTCACAGGGATGGCTACACCTTC
16,TRBD1,-,TRBV7-9,TRBJ1-2,CASSLAGQGSNYGYTF,TGTGCCAGCAGCCTAGCGGGACAGGGGAGTAACTATGGCTACACCTTC
15,TRBD1,-,TRBV6-1,TRBJ1-4,CASSEWDSDNEKLFF,TGTGCCAGCAGTGAATGGGACAGCGATAATGAAAAACTGTTTTTT
14,-,few,TRBV18,TRBJ1-1,CASSPSGGKPEASF,TGTGCCAGCTCACCATCGGGAGGGAAGCCTGAAGCTTCCTTT
12,-,few,TRBV24-1,TRBJ1-2,CATSDSSYGYTF,TGTGCCACCAGTGATTCCAGCTATGGCTACACCTTC
17,TRBD2,-,TRBV11-2,TRBJ2-2,CASSFGTSGGPFRELFF,TGTGCCAGCAGTTTCGGGACTAGCGGGGGGCCCTTTCGGGAGCTGTTTTTT
16,-,-,TRBV20-1,TRBJ1-1,CSARAGSSKGNTEAFF,TGCAGTGCTAGGGCTGGGAGCAGCAAGGGAAACACTGAAGCTTTCTTT
15,TRBD1,few,TRBV7-2,TRBJ1-1,CASSSSGTVNTEAFF,TGTGCCAGCAGCTCATCCGGGACAGTGAACACTGAAGCTTTCTTT
15,-,-,TRBV7-2,TRBJ1-1,CASSLGGYGYTEAFF,TGTGCCAGCAGCTTAGGAGGGTACGGGTACACTGAAGCTTTCTTT
12,TRBD1,-,TRBV5-1,TRBJ1-2,CASSSGQGGYTF,TGCGCCAGCAGCTCCGGACAGGGAGGCTACACCTTC
14,-,-,TRBV4-2,TRBJ2-1,CASSQERWRNEQFF,TGTGCCAGCAGCCAAGAACGATGGAGGAATGAGCAGTTCTTC
15,TRBD2,-,TRBV4-3,TRBJ2-1,CASSRGGDNYNEQFF,TGCGCCAGCAGCCGCGGGGGAGACAATTACAATGAGCAGTTCTTC
14,-,-,TRBV20-1,TRBJ1-6,CSAPDGGGDSPLHF,TGCAGTGCTCCCGACGGAGGAGGGGATTCACCCCTCCACTTT
14,-,-,TRBV20-1,TRBJ1-5,CSALSRQFNQPQHF,TGCAGTGCCCTAAGCCGACAGTTCAATCAGCCCCAGCATTTT
15,TRBD1,few,TRBV6-2/TRBV6-3,TRBJ2-3,CASRTGGSGTDTQYF,TGTGCCAGCAGGACAGGGGGGAGTGGGACAGATACGCAGTATTTT
13,-,-,TRBV12-3/TRBV12-4,TRBJ1-6,CASTLGGDSPLHF,TGTGCCAGCACCCTGGGAGGGGATTCACCCCTCCACTTT
16,-,-,TRBV21-1,TRBJ2-4,CASSEPHGQGRDIQYF,TGTGCCAGCAGCGAACCTCACGGACAGGGTAGGGACATTCAGTACTTC
16,-,few,TRBV11-3,TRBJ1-1,CASSPKFGAMNTEAFF,TGTGCCAGCAGCCCTAAATTCGGGGCCATGAACACTGAAGCTTTCTTT
17,-,-,TRBV5-1,TRBJ2-6,CAGSLDGSPSGANVLTF,TGCGCCGGCAGCTTGGACGGTTCCCCCTCTGGGGCCAACGTCCTGACTTTC
15,TRBD1,few,TRBV6-6,TRBJ1-1,CASTRTGERVTEAFF,TGTGCCAGCACTAGGACAGGGGAGAGGGTCACTGAAGCTTTCTTT
11,-,-,TRBV29-1,TRBJ2-7,CSVEQGYEQYF,TGCAGCGTTGAACAAGGATACGAGCAGTACTTC
15,-,-,TRBV12-3/TRBV12-4,TRBJ1-3,CASSSQGLGGNTIYF,TGTGCCAGCAGTTCCCAGGGTCTAGGTGGAAACACCATATATTTT
14,-,many,TRBV6-2/TRBV6-3,TRBJ2-5,CASRIFDRRGTQYF,TGTGCCAGCAGGATATTCGACAGGCGGGGGACCCAGTACTTC
14,TRBD2,-,TRBV6-6,TRBJ2-3,CASSGTRYPDTQYF,TGTGCCAGCAGCGGGACTAGATATCCAGATACGCAGTATTTT
16,-,few,TRBV6-5,TRBJ2-2,CASSYSIRAPVGELFF,TGTGCCAGCAGTTACTCAATCAGGGCCCCTGTCGGGGAGCTGTTTTTT
17,TRBD2,-,TRBV7-2,TRBJ2-1,CASSRGLAGGPEGEQFF,TGTGCCAGCAGCCGGGGACTAGCGGGGGGGCCAGAGGGTGAGCAGTTCTTC
14,-,-,TRBV12-3/TRBV12-4,TRBJ2-7,CASSSDKGRYEQYF,TGTGCCAGCAGTTCCGACAAGGGAAGGTACGAGCAGTACTTC
16,-,few,TRBV5-1,TRBJ2-6,CASCPGHSSGVNVLTF,TGCGCCAGCTGCCCGGGTCATAGCTCTGGGGTCAACGTCCTGACTTTC
15,-,few,TRBV9,TRBJ2-1,CASTSRGNSYNEQFF,TGTGCCAGCACTTCCCGGGGGAACTCCTACAATGAGCAGTTCTTC
14,-,few,TRBV5-5,TRBJ1-1,CASSLEARHTEAFF,TGTGCCAGCAGCTTGGAGGCCCGACACACTGAAGCTTTCTTT
16,TRBD2,-,TRBV20-1,TRBJ2-4,CSARISGGRSRNIQYF,TGCAGTGCCAGGATTAGCGGGGGCCGATCGAGGAACATTCAGTACTTC
14,TRBD2,-,TRBV20-1,TRBJ2-3,CSAPSGGGTDTQYF,TGCAGTGCTCCCAGCGGGGGGGGCACAGATACGCAGTATTTT
12,-,many,TRBV3-1,TRBJ2-7,CASSQGSYEQYF,TGTGCCAGCAGCCAGGGGTCCTACGAGCAGTACTTC
16,TRBD1,-,TRBV18,TRBJ1-1,CASSPDQGQTNTEAFF,TGTGCCAGCTCACCAGACCAGGGACAGACGAACACTGAAGCTTTCTTT
12,-,few,TRBV3-1,TRBJ1-1,CASSLMSTEAFF,TGTGCCAGCAGCCTAATGAGCACTGAAGCTTTCTTT